A selection of T cell receptor beta chains follows, all from one sample in a study of blood T cell repertoires in COVID-19. Clones were sequenced by immunoSEQ multiplex PCR, and TCRdb holds only the in-frame ones, with some missing. The profile shows more than 300,000 clones, approximately 82% of them singletons. Sequencing used peripheral blood. These receptors all stem from a woman in her 50s with acute or convalescent COVID-19. The CDR3 runs from the conserved cysteine through the conserved F or W. Some rows mark clone size as missing; the rest say once, few, many or name a class of expanded clone.

v_gene	j_gene	abundance	CDR3aa
TRBV19	TRBJ2-1	-	CASSVTGAGNEQFF
TRBV2	TRBJ2-7	-	CASSGQGDEQYF
TRBV30	TRBJ1-5	once	CAWSVTSINQPQHF
TRBV24-1	TRBJ2-1	-	CATSDSPDRGYNEQFF
TRBV6-6	TRBJ2-2	-	CASSWGQNTGELFF
TRBV11-3	TRBJ2-3	-	CASSLYRDSRTDTQYF
TRBV19	TRBJ1-2	-	CASSLALTHHYGYTF
TRBV29-1	TRBJ1-2	-	CSVGLSTTYGYTF
TRBV28	TRBJ1-2	-	CASRLPGQGWSGYTF
TRBV2	TRBJ2-7	-	CASSFSGTTLAEQYF
TRBV11-1	TRBJ1-1	-	CASSLSRGTEAFF
TRBV9	TRBJ1-6	-	CASAGTGGSPLHF
TRBV27	TRBJ2-3	-	CASSLPFTDTQYF
TRBV5-4	TRBJ1-4	-	CASSLAGEGEKLFF
TRBV9	TRBJ2-1	-	CASSGGGGLILNEQFF
TRBV2	TRBJ2-3	-	CASLETGHTDTQYF
TRBV5-1	TRBJ2-1	-	CASSLAGTASYNEQFF
TRBV3-1/TRBV3-2	TRBJ1-4	-	CASSQVYSPNEKLFF
TRBV7-2	TRBJ2-7	few	CASSLRDREQYF
TRBV6-5	TRBJ1-1	-	CASSYLTGTGQAFF
TRBV28	TRBJ1-2	-	CASMQGGYGYTF
TRBV9	TRBJ2-2	-	CASSETVKGELFF
TRBV7-2	TRBJ1-2	-	CASSLGGVWYGYTF
TRBV4-2	TRBJ2-1	-	CASSQGGQRGYNEQFF
TRBV19	TRBJ1-1	once	CASSIGDRGNTEAFF
TRBV24-1	TRBJ2-1	few	CATSDPGQVNNEQFF
TRBV11-3	TRBJ2-5	-	CASSLNIQETQYF